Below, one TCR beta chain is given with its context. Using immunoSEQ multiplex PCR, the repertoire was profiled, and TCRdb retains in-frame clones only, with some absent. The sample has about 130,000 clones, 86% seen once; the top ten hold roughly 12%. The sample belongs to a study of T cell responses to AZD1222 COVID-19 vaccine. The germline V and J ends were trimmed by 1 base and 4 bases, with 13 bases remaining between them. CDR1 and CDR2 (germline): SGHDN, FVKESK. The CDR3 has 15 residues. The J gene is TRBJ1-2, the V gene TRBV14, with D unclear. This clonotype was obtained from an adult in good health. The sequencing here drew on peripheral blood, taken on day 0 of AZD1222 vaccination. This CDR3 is CASSQVGRTVYGYTF. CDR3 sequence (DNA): TGTGCCAGCAGCCAAGTTGGCCGGACGGTCTATGGCTACACCTTC.